This TCR beta chain was identified during a study of T cells in Graves' hyperthyroidism and ophthalmopathy. General study results and limits: Stable hyperthyroidism and ophthalmopathy were separated using 13 V-J signatures. Also found in blood were most expanded thyroid clonotypes above 0.001. Median prediction lead before ophthalmopathy onset was about 6.5 months with the model.

The CDR3 is 15 residues long. Germline V gene lookup returns CDR1 SGHVS and CDR2 FNYEAQ. The junction had 2 bases not matched to a gene; V was cut back by 3 bases and J by 0 bases. In its sample, this clonotype was seen many times. Its antigen is not known. The source material, RNA transcripts, was used to amplify TCR beta CDR3 regions. HTBI primers were used for first-round RT-PCR of the TCR CDR3. Via MiXCR, TCRdb re-called the multiplex PCR reads, giving one row per CDR3 protein. This sample has around 250,000 distinct CDR3 sequences, with roughly 15% found just once. Sequenced: blood. This receptor was identified in a woman aged 40 to 50 with Graves' hyperthyroidism that later progressed to Graves' ophthalmopathy. The chain joins TRBV7-6 to TRBJ2-1; 7 nucleotides agree with TRBD1. CDR3 in DNA: TGTGCCAGCAGCTTGAGGGACAGCTCCTACAATGAGCAGTTCTTC. It codes for CASSLRDSSYNEQFF.